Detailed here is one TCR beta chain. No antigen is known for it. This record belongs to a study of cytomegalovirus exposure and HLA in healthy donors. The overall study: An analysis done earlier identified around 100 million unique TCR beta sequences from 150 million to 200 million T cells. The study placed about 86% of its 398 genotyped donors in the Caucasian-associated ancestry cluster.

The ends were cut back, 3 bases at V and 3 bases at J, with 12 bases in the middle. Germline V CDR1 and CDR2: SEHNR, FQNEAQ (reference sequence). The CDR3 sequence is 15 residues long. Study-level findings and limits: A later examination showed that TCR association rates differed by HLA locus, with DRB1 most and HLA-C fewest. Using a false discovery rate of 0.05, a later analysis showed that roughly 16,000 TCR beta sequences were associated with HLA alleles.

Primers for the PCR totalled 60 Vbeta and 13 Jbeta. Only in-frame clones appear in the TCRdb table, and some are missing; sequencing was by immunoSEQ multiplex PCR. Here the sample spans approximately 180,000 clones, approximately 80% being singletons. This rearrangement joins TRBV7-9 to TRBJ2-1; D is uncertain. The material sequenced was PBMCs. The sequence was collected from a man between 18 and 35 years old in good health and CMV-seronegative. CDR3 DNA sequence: TGTGCCAGCAGCTTCAGACCCTCTAGCTACAATGAGCAGTTCTTC. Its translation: CASSFRPSSYNEQFF. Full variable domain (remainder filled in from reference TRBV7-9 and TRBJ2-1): DTGVSQNPRHKITKRGQNVTFRCDPISEHNRLYWYRQTLGQGPEFLTYFQNEAQLEKSRLLSDRFSAERPKGSFSTLEIQRTEQGDSAMYLCASSFRPSSYNEQFFGPGTRLTVL.